This entry lists 27 T cell receptor beta chains sequenced from one sample in a study of blood T cells in healthy people across ages. Through a sample-barcoded 5' primer and a J-beta primer mix, a second PCR was run for roughly 6 to 11 cycles. Using its own MiXCR run on the 5' RACE reads, TCRdb lists one record per CDR3 protein. Among about 1,400,000 distinct CDR3 sequences listed, roughly 60% were seen once. Source material: blood. The receptors were sampled from a man younger than 35 in good health.

The chain couples TRBV7-2 to TRBJ1-4; D gene ambiguous. CDR3 length: 15 amino acids. V was cut by 5 bases and J by 7 bases, with 17 bases left in between. The germline gives CDR1 SGHTA, CDR2 FQGNSA. The CDR3 region is CASSAGGWPVEKLFF. CDR3 nucleotide sequence: TGTGCCAGCAGCGCGGGCGGTTGGCCGGTTGAAAAACTGTTTTTT.

V and J are TRBV29-1 and TRBJ2-5; no definite D call. In germline, CDR1 is SQVTM, CDR2 ANQGSEA. The CDR3 has 14 amino acids. V was pared by 0 bases and J by 5 bases, with 13 bases between. For the CDR3, the DNA is TGCAGCGTTGAAGATCATACTGAGAGTGAGACCCAGTACTTC. As protein: CSVEDHTESETQYF.

The chain has TRBV20-1 and TRBJ2-5; D might be TRBD1 (5 bases). The J call is in doubt because the DNA end fits TRBJ2-7 better. Germline V gene data show CDR1 as DFQATT and CDR2 as SNEGSKA (reference sequence). The CDR3 loop spans 14 amino acids. The CDR3 spells CSAETPGRWDEQYF. In DNA form, the CDR3 reads TGCAGTGCTGAGACCCCAGGGCGTTGGGACGAGCAGTACTTC.

On this clonotype itself: A junction boundary mismatches the germline segment, possibly from a read error. V gene TRBV29-1 combines with J gene TRBJ2-5, with TRBD2 matching 7 bases. The J call may be wrong; the DNA end is better matched by TRBJ2-7. CDR1 SQVTM and CDR2 ANQGSEA come from the germline V gene. CDR3 size: 11 residues. The CDR3 loop is CGVNPSGEQYF. For the CDR3, the DNA is TGCGGCGTTAACCCTAGCGGCGAGCAGTACTTC.

This clonotype was found a few times. One end of the junction fails to match germline, which may point to a read error. The gene calls are TRBV11-2 and TRBJ2-5; possible D gene TRBD2, 7 bases. The closer fit of TRBJ2-7 to the DNA end suggests the J call may be wrong. The CDR3 runs 16 residues. CDR1 and CDR2 (germline): SGHAT, FQNNGV. CDR3 loop: CASTLPSRGADREQYF. CDR3 nucleotides: TGTGCCAGCACCTTACCCTCCCGGGGGGCGGATCGCGAGCAGTACTTC.

This chain connects TRBV29-1 to TRBJ2-3, with D possibly being TRBD2 (5 bases). Germline values: CDR1 SQVTM, CDR2 ANQGSEA. CDR3 length: 9 amino acids. CDR3 amino acids: CREANTQYF. CDR3 nucleotides: TGCAGGGAGGCGAATACGCAGTATTTT.

This chain joins TRBV6-5 and TRBJ1-2; D may be TRBD1 (5 bases). Trimming stripped 5 bases from V and 5 bases from J, with 18 bases between. CDR3 size: 15 residues. Looked up from germline, CDR1 is MNHEY and CDR2 is SVGAGI. The CDR3 is CASSLRQQQLYGYTF. The CDR3 nucleotides read TGTGCCAGCAGTCTACGACAGCAACAATTGTATGGCTACACCTTC.

The chain is built from TRBV6-1 and TRBJ1-2; a weak D match, TRBD1 (6 bases). Trimming pared 1 base from V and 2 bases from J, leaving 23 bases between. CDR1 is MNHNS, CDR2 SASEGT, per germline. CDR3 length: 19 amino acids. CDR3 region: CASSEGLGVFGQSNYGYTF. The CDR3 DNA reads as TGTGCCAGCAGTGAAGGGTTGGGAGTCTTCGGACAGTCCAACTATGGCTACACCTTC.

The chain is built from TRBV14 and TRBJ2-7; TRBD2 matches 8 bases. The CDR3 extends over 16 amino acids. Trimming took 5 bases from V and 0 from J; bases not matched to a gene: 9. CDR1 and CDR2 from the germline V gene are SGHDN and FVKESK. The CDR3 DNA sequence: TGTGCCAGCAGCGCCTGGCCGGGACTAGGCTCCTACGAGCAGTACTTC. Translated: CASSAWPGLGSYEQYF.

The chain's CDR3 is CASSYDQGYQPQHF. CDR3 DNA: TGTGCCAGCAGTTATGACCAGGGGTATCAGCCCCAGCATTTT. V usage is TRBV6-6 and J usage is TRBJ1-5; D is possibly TRBD1 (6 bases). The CDR3 consists of 14 residues. CDR1 MNHNY and CDR2 SVGAGI come from the germline V gene (reference sequence). Trimming removed 3 bases from V and 5 bases from J, with 11 bases in between.

The rearrangement links TRBV7-2 to TRBJ1-5; TRBD1 matches at 9 bases. The germline V gene has CDR1 SGHTA and CDR2 FQGNSA. V trimming: 2 bases; J trimming: 3 bases; junction bases outside the gene matches: 2. CDR3 length equals 15 residues. The CDR3 reads CASSLWTGANQPQHF. The CDR3 DNA reads TGTGCCAGCAGCTTATGGACAGGGGCCAATCAGCCCCAGCATTTT.

This CDR3 is CASTEYLNYEQYF. The DNA of the CDR3 is TGTGCCAGCACTGAATACCTGAACTACGAGCAGTACTTC. The V gene is TRBV6-2 or TRBV6-3, the J gene TRBJ2-7; D gene unclear. The germline V gene has CDR1 MNHEY and CDR2 SVGEGT. V shed 7 bases and J shed 3 bases, with 13 bases lying between them. The CDR3 is made up of 13 amino acids.

The chain carries TRBV7-6 and TRBJ2-7; 7 bases match TRBD2. The J call may be wrong; the DNA end is better matched by TRBJ2-5. The CDR3 is 17 residues long. Germline V CDR1 and CDR2: SGHVS, FNYEAQ. The CDR3 DNA follows: TGTGCCAGCAGCTTAGAGGTGTGGCGGGAGAGCGGAGAGACCCAGTACTTC. Its translation: CASSLEVWRESGETQYF.

The chain links TRBV7-8 to TRBJ2-1, with 7 bases fitting TRBD2. With 5 bases clipped from V and 4 bases from J, the junction kept 5 bases outside the gene matches. The CDR3 loop spans 14 amino acids. CDR1 is SGHVS and CDR2 is FQNEAQ in the germline V gene. The CDR3 DNA reads TGTGCCAGCAGCCGAGCGGGGATATACAATGAGCAGTTCTTC. This sequence encodes CASSRAGIYNEQFF.

The rearrangement links TRBV6-6 to TRBJ2-5; the match to TRBD1 covers 8 bases. V was pared by 7 bases and J by 3 bases, with 10 bases of the junction left unmatched. This CDR3 region has 15 residues. Germline V gives CDR1 MNHNY, CDR2 SVGAGI (reference sequence). Here the CDR3 DNA reads TGTGCCAGCAAAGGCACAGGGGGTGGGGAAGAGACCCAGTACTTC. Protein product: CASKGTGGGEETQYF.

V and J are TRBV29-1 and TRBJ2-5; D is ambiguous. CDR1 is SQVTM and CDR2 is ANQGSEA in the germline V gene. The CDR3 extends over 13 amino acids. The V gene lost 3 bases and the J gene lost 11 bases, with 19 bases spanning the gap. The CDR3 here is CSVDLPNVREQYF. The CDR3 DNA reads as TGCAGCGTTGATCTCCCCAATGTGCGAGAGCAGTACTTC.

The sample holds a few counts of this clonotype. The chain has TRBV20-1 and TRBJ2-7; D possibly corresponds to TRBD1 (5 bases). Between the trimmed V and J ends, which lost 7 bases and 2 bases, there was a span of 18 bases. This CDR3 has 14 amino acids. Per germline, CDR1 DFQATT and CDR2 SNEGSKA (reference sequence). The chain's CDR3 is CSVTPQGPTYEQYF. The CDR3 region has the DNA TGCAGTGTTACCCCCCAGGGTCCTACCTACGAGCAGTACTTC.

The V and J genes are TRBV5-1 and TRBJ1-1; D unclear. V lost 9 bases and J 1 base, leaving 13 bases between the germline ends. Germline V gene sequence: CDR1 SGHRS, CDR2 YFSETQ. The CDR3 extends over 13 amino acids. The CDR3 nucleotides read TGCGCCACCCGTATCAGAGGGAACACTGAAGCTTTCTTT. It specifies CATRIRGNTEAFF.

The chain joins TRBV30 to TRBJ2-7; possibly TRBD1 for D (5 bases). The CDR3 sequence is 13 residues long. Trimming pared 2 bases from V and 0 bases from J, leaving 8 bases between. Germline V gives CDR1 GTSNPN, CDR2 SVGIG (reference sequence). Here the CDR3 DNA reads TGTGCCTGGAGTACAGGACACTCCTACGAGCAGTACTTC. It codes for CAWSTGHSYEQYF. The complete variable domain, with remaining parts taken from reference TRBV30 and TRBJ2-7, reads SQTIHQWPATLVQPVGSPLSLECTVEGTSNPNLYWYRQAAGRGLQLLFYSVGIGQISSEVPQNLSASRPQDRQFILSSKKLLLSDSGFYLCAWSTGHSYEQYFGPGTRLTVT.

The chain is built from TRBV6-5 and TRBJ1-6; TRBD1 agrees at 7 bases. J lost 5 bases, V lost 5 bases, and 6 bases had no gene match. The CDR3 totals 15 residues. Looked up from germline, CDR1 is MNHEY and CDR2 is SVGAGI. CDR3 DNA: TGTGCCAGCAGTCTTAACAGGGGTGATAATTCACCCCTCCACTTT. This translates into CASSLNRGDNSPLHF.

This clonotype has a count of ten or more. The chain recombines TRBV10-3 with TRBJ1-5; 7 nucleotides agree with TRBD1. The CDR3 covers 14 residues. Germline loops: CDR1 ENHRY, CDR2 SYGVKD. V shed 6 bases, J shed 3 bases, and the junction held 5 bases outside the gene matches. The CDR3 DNA follows: TGTGCCATCAGCAAGGGGACAGACAATCAGCCCCAGCATTTT. The encoded protein is CAISKGTDNQPQHF.

The DNA for the CDR3 is TGTGCCAGCAGCTTGGGGACAGTACCACGTTTCAATGAGCAGTTCTTC. As protein: CASSLGTVPRFNEQFF. This chain uses TRBV5-8 with TRBJ2-1; weak D call: TRBD1 (6 bases). V was cut by 0 bases and J by 6 bases, with 16 bases left in between. Germline-derived CDR1 and CDR2 are SGHTS and YDEGEE. This CDR3 contains 16 residues.

The CDR3 region has the DNA TGCGCCAGCAGCCCCCTAAGCGGGAGCTCCGATGAGCAGTTCTTC. Translated, it gives CASSPLSGSSDEQFF. This chain links TRBV5-1 with TRBJ2-1; 8 positions match TRBD2. CDR1 SGHRS and CDR2 YFSETQ come from the germline V gene. CDR3 length equals 15 residues. With V trimmed by 4 bases and J by 8 bases, 11 bases remained unmatched.

The chain combines TRBV5-8 with TRBJ2-5; a weak D match, TRBD1 (6 bases). This CDR3 is 14 amino acids long. Germline CDR1 reads SGHTS; CDR2 reads YDEGEE. V lost 3 bases and J lost 11, with 20 bases in between. CDR3 residues: CASSSQGNANEQYF. The CDR3 DNA reads TGTGCCAGCAGCTCCCAGGGGAACGCCAATGAGCAGTACTTC.

This clonotype turned up a few times. The V gene is TRBV11-2, the J gene TRBJ2-1, with 7 nucleotides matching TRBD1. This CDR3 region has 16 residues. From germline, CDR1 is SGHAT and CDR2 FQNNGV. The V and J ends lost 0 bases and 2 bases, in that order; junction bases with no gene match: 4. CDR3 sequence (DNA): TGTGCCAGCAGCTTAGAGGACGGGACAGCCTACAATGAGCAGTTCTTC. Its translation: CASSLEDGTAYNEQFF.

The rearrangement uses TRBV4-2 and TRBJ2-7; D not resolved. Germline assignment: CDR1 LGHNA and CDR2 YNFKEQ. The CDR3 loop spans 16 amino acids. The V gene lost 0 bases and the J gene lost 7 bases, with 19 bases spanning the gap. CDR3 sequence (DNA): TGTGCCAGCAGCCAAGATAGGTACAGTCTCACTGGGGAGCAGTACTTC. This translates into CASSQDRYSLTGEQYF.

This chain connects TRBV4-2 to TRBJ2-3; TRBD2 matches at 15 bases. The CDR3 runs to 17 residues. Germline CDR1 and CDR2: LGHNA and YNFKEQ. The V segment lost 3 bases and the J segment 2 bases; nucleotides outside the gene matches: 3. CDR3 bases: TGTGCCAGCAGCCAGGGACTAGCGGGGGGCCTCACAGATACGCAGTATTTT. It is translated as CASSQGLAGGLTDTQYF.